This record concerns one T cell receptor beta chain sequence. CDR1 and CDR2 from the germline V gene are SNHLY and FYNNEI. V shed 6 bases, J shed 6 bases, and the junction held 5 bases outside the gene matches. The CDR3 has 14 amino acids. The sample belongs to a study of blood T cell repertoires in COVID-19. Across the whole study: Researchers got acute and convalescent COVID-19 samples from the United States, Italy and Spain.

Original analysis: Amplifying reference gene primers gave estimates of nucleated cell counts. Profiling relied on immunoSEQ multiplex PCR, and the TCRdb table lists in-frame clones only, not all of them. D and trimming were read from the DNA, whereas the V and J calls and clone size are those reported in that table. The repertoire holds around 190,000 clones, with roughly four fifths as singletons. Participants were aged about 18 to 90 years, lived in 25 or so US areas, and enrolled virtually. Clinical history as reported by participants underpinned cohort assignment. This TCR was recovered from a man aged 35 to 55 who had recovered from COVID-19. Sample: PBMCs or T cells enriched from blood (not recorded which). This chain uses TRBV2 with TRBJ2-2, with 9 bases fitting TRBD2. The CDR3 DNA reads as TGTGCCAGCAGAATAGCGGGAGCGGCCGGGGAGCTGTTTTTT. This translates into CASRIAGAAGELFF.